This T cell receptor beta chain was recorded in a study of regulatory T cells in long-lasting Graves disease. From germline, CDR1 is SQVTM and CDR2 ANQGSEA. The CDR3 is made up of 14 amino acids. V gave up 6 bases and J gave up 7 bases, with 19 bases separating them. Sequencing libraries for TCR beta were prepared with iRepertoire HTBI primers and Arm-PCR of CDR3 regions. TCRdb analysed the multiplex PCR reads with MiXCR anew, one entry per CDR3 protein. This sample has about 440,000 distinct CDR3 sequences; about 17% occur once, and the top ten carry roughly 10%. The time point denotes: newly diagnosed GD, antithyroid drugs for less than 3 months. The TCR library was made from RNA extracted from PBMCs. This clonotype was seen at least ten times. These sequences were also reported in another study, on T cells in Graves' hyperthyroidism and ophthalmopathy. In that study: RT-PCR in the first round (using the HTBI primer set) targeted the TCR CDR3.

J is TRBJ2-1 and V is TRBV29-1; no clear D gene. This receptor was obtained from a woman in her thirties with Graves disease. The source was peripheral blood mononuclear cells (PBMCs), collected at new diagnosis, from a patient treated with antithyroid drugs. CDR3 sequence reads: CSVRRTARVNEQFF. The DNA of the CDR3 is TGCAGCGTCCGAAGGACCGCCCGGGTGAATGAGCAGTTCTTC.